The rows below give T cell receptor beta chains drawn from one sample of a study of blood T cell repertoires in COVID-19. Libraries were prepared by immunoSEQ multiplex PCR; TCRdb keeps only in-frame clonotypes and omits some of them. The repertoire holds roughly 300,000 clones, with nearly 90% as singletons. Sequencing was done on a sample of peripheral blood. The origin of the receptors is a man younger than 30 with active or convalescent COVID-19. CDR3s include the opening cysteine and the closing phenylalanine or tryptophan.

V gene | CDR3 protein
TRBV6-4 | CASSPGGGGAYNYGYTF
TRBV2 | CASMPLSGTVTYEQYF
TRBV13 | CASTNRGYTEAFF
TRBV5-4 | CASSSGLAGEFF
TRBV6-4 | CASPKVERGQGGLDEQYF
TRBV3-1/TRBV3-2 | CASSPGSGLHYEQYF
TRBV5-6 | CASSLGSPGEKLFF
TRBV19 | CASSMAGLAGETFVDTQYF
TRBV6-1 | CASSEEEAGANVLTF
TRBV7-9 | CASSLGGGDKKAFF
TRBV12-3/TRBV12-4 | CASSSTGVETQYF
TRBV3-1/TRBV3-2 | CASSGWTSGSSYEQYF
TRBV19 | CASSIALGRGASGYTF
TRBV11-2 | CASSLDYTYGYTF
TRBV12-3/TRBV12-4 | CASRLRQGYEQYF
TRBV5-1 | CASSWGPGQGLAEQYF
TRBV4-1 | CASSSRTSGGSGEQFF
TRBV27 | CASMGLAGGNNEQFF
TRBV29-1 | CSVDSGGPVLTF
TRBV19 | CASRASGTEAFF
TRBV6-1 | CASSELIPGQISNYGYTF
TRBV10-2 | CASSEVPLAGGPTGELFF
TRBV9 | CASSVSGDWTEAFF
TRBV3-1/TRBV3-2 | CASSPPGDRNYGYTF
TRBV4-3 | CASSQETGRWTGELFF
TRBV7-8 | CASSLDDRTNEKLFF
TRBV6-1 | CASSELRDRNTEAFF
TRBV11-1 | CASSPIPTGADTQYF
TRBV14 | CASSQVEGLYGYTF
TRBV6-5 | CASSRPGQGSEQYF
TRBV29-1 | CSAYAGGGKYNEQFF
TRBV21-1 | CASSIEDSEQYF
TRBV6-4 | CASSQTNTDTQYF
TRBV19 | CASSKGLILAKNIQYF
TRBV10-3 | CAISEGLPDPFTDTQYF
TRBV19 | CASSTRQLYSNQPQHF
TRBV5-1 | CASSSTGTNTGELFF
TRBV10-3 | CAASGLEETQYF
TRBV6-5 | CASSYSPGQGFETQYF
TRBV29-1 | CSVTDGTGDHGYTF
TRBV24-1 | CATSDSRPSGGAYNEQFF
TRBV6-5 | CASSYSQYNEQFF
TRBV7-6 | CASSLDSGRVGGLIGQYF
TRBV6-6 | CASTPAGGLETQYF
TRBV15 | CATSRARGGVGIDGYTF
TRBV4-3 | CASSQEEGNTEAFF
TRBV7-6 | CASSLTGVNMNTEAFF